The TCR beta chain under discussion was sequenced for a study of control samples from healthy donors and cancer patients. This table comes from immunoSEQ multiplex PCR, and its TCRdb copy is limited to in-frame clones, with some not included. The sample yields about 18,000 clones, 70% to 90% seen once. V shed 0 bases and J shed 0 bases, with 6 bases lying between them. The germline V gene encodes CDR1 LGHNA and CDR2 YSLEER. This CDR3 region has 14 residues. The chain links TRBV4-3 to TRBJ2-7; D gene ambiguous. This receptor was identified in a woman aged 70-85 years with colorectal cancer. The sequencing input was PBMCs. The CDR3 region is CASSQDLVSYEQYF. CDR3 in DNA: TGCGCCAGCAGCCAAGATCTGGTCTCCTACGAGCAGTACTTC.